A single T cell receptor beta chain is shown here with its context. This sample is part of a study of blood T cell repertoires in COVID-19. On the study more broadly: The analysed material was cDNA or gDNA that came from T cells, B-cell-depleted T cells, or PBMCs.

Original data processing: For nucleated cells, counts were estimated from reference gene primer amplification. The assay was immunoSEQ multiplex PCR, and TCRdb's table has in-frame clones only and misses some. For V, J and clone size, that table is used; D and trimming come from the DNA. The sample carries about 190,000 clones, around nine tenths recorded once. There are 15 residues in the CDR3. Germline V CDR1 and CDR2: SGHTA, FQGTGA. V was clipped by 9 bases and J by 7 bases; unmatched bases: 12. The TCR comes from a man aged 25 to 45 with acute or convalescent COVID-19. Sequencing used peripheral blood. J is TRBJ1-2 and V is TRBV7-3, with 12 bases matching TRBD1. The DNA of the CDR3 is TGTGCCAGAATTATCGCGGGACAGGGGGCAGTTGGCTACACCTTC. Protein product: CARIIAGQGAVGYTF. Supplemented by reference TRBV7-3 and TRBJ1-2, the full variable domain reads GAGVSQTPSNKVTEKGKYVELRCDPISGHTALYWYRQSLGQGPEFLIYFQGTGAADDSGLPNDRFFAVRPEGSVSTLKIQRTERGDSAVYLCARIIAGQGAVGYTFGSGTRLTVV.